The 27 T cell receptor beta chains presented below share a single source sample, sequenced in a study of cytomegalovirus exposure and HLA in healthy donors. The PCR employed 60 Vbeta primers together with 13 Jbeta primers. Sequencing was performed with immunoSEQ multiplex PCR; in TCRdb, only in-frame clones are kept and a portion is missing. The table has around 130,000 clones, approximately 75% seen once. Input material: PBMCs. These receptors originate from a man aged 35 to 55 in good health and CMV-seronegative.

The chain is built from TRBV5-4 and TRBJ1-2; perhaps TRBD1 as D (6 bases). Germline V gene sequence: CDR1 SGHNT, CDR2 YYREEE (reference sequence). The CDR3 totals 15 residues. V dropped 5 bases and J dropped 1 base, with 15 bases sitting between them. DNA of the CDR3: TGTGCCAGCAGATCGCGAGGGGGAAGTAACTATGGCTACACCTTC. Translation: CASRSRGGSNYGYTF.

The rearrangement uses TRBV20-1 and TRBJ2-5; no firm D call. Germline CDR1 DFQATT, CDR2 SNEGSKA (reference sequence). V dropped 6 bases and J dropped 7 bases, with 9 bases sitting between them. This CDR3 is 10 amino acids long. For the CDR3, the DNA is TGCAGTGCACTATCTGGGACCCAGTACTTC. It translates to CSALSGTQYF.

V usage is TRBV28 and J usage is TRBJ2-7, with D tentatively TRBD1 (6 bases). Deletions cut 3 bases from V and 3 bases from J, with 9 bases between. Germline V gene lookup returns CDR1 MDHEN and CDR2 SYDVKM. The CDR3 runs 13 residues. For the CDR3, the DNA is TGTGCCAGCAGTTTGTACAGGGACTACGAGCAGTACTTC. Protein product: CASSLYRDYEQYF.

This sequence joins TRBV7-8 and TRBJ2-7; D possibly corresponds to TRBD1 (5 bases). Between the trimmed V and J ends, which lost 3 bases and 2 bases, there was a span of 14 bases. The CDR3 has 15 amino acids. Germline V lookup: CDR1 SGHVS, CDR2 FQNEAQ. CDR3 coding DNA: TGTGCCAGCAGCTTTTCTAACAGGCCGGCCTACGAGCAGTACTTC. Encoded protein: CASSFSNRPAYEQYF.

The chain employs TRBV6-4 and TRBJ2-2; 7 bases are a match to TRBD1. The germline gives CDR1 MRHNA, CDR2 SNTAGT. CDR3 length equals 15 residues. Trimming removed 6 bases from V and 4 bases from J; junction bases left unmatched: 8. The CDR3 bases are TGTGCCAGCAGGACAGGGATGGGGGCCACCGGGGAGCTGTTTTTT. Its protein product is CASRTGMGATGELFF.

The CDR3 DNA reads as TGTGCCAGCAAAGGACTAGCGGGAAACAATGAGCAGTTCTTC. As protein: CASKGLAGNNEQFF. J is TRBJ2-1 and V is TRBV27, with TRBD2 identical over 12 bases. This CDR3 comprises 14 residues. Germline V gene sequence: CDR1 MNHEY, CDR2 SMNVEV (reference sequence). The V and J ends lost 7 bases and 5 bases, in that order; junction bases with no gene match: 3.

The V call is TRBV18, the J call TRBJ1-5; 7 nucleotides line up with TRBD1. Germline V gives CDR1 KGHSH, CDR2 LQKENI. CDR3 length: 16 residues. Trimming at V came to 3 bases and at J to 2 bases, leaving 7 bases not matched to a gene. The CDR3 nucleotides read TGTGCCAGCTCACCGTACCGACAGGGCGGCAATCAGCCCCAGCATTTT. This gives the protein CASSPYRQGGNQPQHF.

The rearrangement uses TRBV7-8 and TRBJ2-3; 9 bases are shared with TRBD1. Per the germline V gene, CDR1 is SGHVS and CDR2 is FQNEAQ. The CDR3 contains 16 residues. The J segment lost 0 bases and the V segment lost 6 bases, leaving 7 bases of the junction unmatched. The CDR3 DNA follows: TGTGCCAGCAGACAAGACAGGGGGACTAGCACAGATACGCAGTATTTT. It is translated as CASRQDRGTSTDTQYF.

This sequence joins TRBV7-8 and TRBJ2-3; TRBD2 matches at 12 bases. Germline V gene lookup returns CDR1 SGHVS and CDR2 FQNEAQ. The CDR3 consists of 18 residues. J gave up 4 bases and V 2 bases, and 10 bases lay outside the gene matches. The DNA of the CDR3 is TGTGCCAGCAGCTTAAGACTGGTGACTAGCGGGAGATCAGATACGCAGTATTTT. Protein: CASSLRLVTSGRSDTQYF. Based on the CDR3 plus reference TRBV7-8 and TRBJ2-3, the full variable domain is GAGVSQSPRYKVAKRGQDVALRCDPISGHVSLFWYQQALGQGPEFLTYFQNEAQLDKSGLPSDRFFAERPEGSVSTLKIQRTQQEDSAVYLCASSLRLVTSGRSDTQYFGPGTRLTVL.

This chain uses TRBV10-3 with TRBJ1-6, with D possibly being TRBD1 (6 bases). The V gene's germline CDR1 is ENHRY and CDR2 SYGVKD. CDR3 length equals 14 residues. With 0 bases removed from V and 8 bases from J, the gap between germline ends came to 8 bases. As DNA, the CDR3 is TGTGCCATCAGTGAGTCGGACAGTTATTCACCCCTCCACTTT. This codes for CAISESDSYSPLHF.

This clone was recorded once. V and J are TRBV6-1 and TRBJ1-5; a possible D gene is TRBD1 (5 bases). CDR1 and CDR2 (germline): MNHNS, SASEGT. Trimming stripped 6 bases from V and 0 bases from J, with 12 bases between. This CDR3 comprises 15 residues. The CDR3 reads CASSVGRYSNQPQHF. For the CDR3, the DNA is TGTGCCAGCAGCGTGGGGCGCTATAGCAATCAGCCCCAGCATTTT.

The rearrangement joins TRBV5-4 to TRBJ1-1; perhaps TRBD1 as D (5 bases). Trimming took off 0 bases at V and 4 bases at J, with 13 bases between the two ends. This CDR3 comprises 15 residues. From germline, CDR1 is SGHNT and CDR2 YYREEE (reference sequence). The CDR3 loop reads CASSLVLGGVTEAFF. The CDR3 bases are TGTGCCAGCAGCTTGGTCTTAGGAGGGGTCACTGAAGCTTTCTTT.

V gene TRBV6-6 combines with J gene TRBJ1-1; D is possibly TRBD1 (5 bases). Trimming cost V 2 bases and J 7 bases, with 11 bases left between them. The CDR3 runs 13 residues. Germline CDR1 reads MNHNY; CDR2 reads SVGAGI (reference sequence). DNA for the CDR3: TGTGCCAGCAGTTACGCGGGGACTGATGAAGCTTTCTTT. It is translated as CASSYAGTDEAFF.

In nucleotides, the CDR3 is TGTGCCAGCAGCTTATACAGTGAAAAACTGTTTTTT. Protein sequence: CASSLYSEKLFF. The V and J genes are TRBV7-9 and TRBJ1-4, with D hard to call. CDR1 is SEHNR and CDR2 is FQNEAQ in the germline V gene (reference sequence). The V and J ends lost 2 bases and 7 bases respectively, with 5 bases between them. The CDR3 contains 12 residues.

This chain uses TRBV5-4 with TRBJ2-1; D gene unclear. Germline values: CDR1 SGHNT, CDR2 YYREEE (reference sequence). The V and J ends lost 0 bases and 15 bases respectively, with 16 bases between them. This CDR3 contains 13 residues. CDR3 sequence: CASSLGETEWPFF. The CDR3 nucleotides read TGTGCCAGCAGCTTGGGAGAGACGGAGTGGCCGTTCTTC.

In regard to this clone: The junction does not match germline at one end; this may be a read error. The CDR3 DNA sequence: TGTGCCAGTAGTTTCACAGGGGGCCCCCTAAGGGAAGGGGCCAACGGCCTGACTTTC. Residues: CASSFTGGPLREGANGLTF. The chain employs TRBV19 and TRBJ2-6; 9 bases map to TRBD1. Germline assignment: CDR1 LNHDA and CDR2 SQIVND (reference sequence). This CDR3 comprises 19 residues. The full variable domain, rest sourced from reference TRBV19 and TRBJ2-6, is DGGITQSPKYLFRKEGQNVTLSCEQNLNHDAMYWYRQDPGQGLRLIYYSQIVNDFQKGDIAEGYSVSREKKESFPLTVTSAQKNPTAFYLCASSFTGGPLREGANGLTFGAGSRLTVL.

The rearrangement joins TRBV7-9 to TRBJ2-7; 10 nucleotides align to TRBD1. Germline V gene sequence: CDR1 SEHNR, CDR2 FQNEAQ (reference sequence). The length of the CDR3 is 19 residues. The trim removed 0 bases at V and 1 base at J, leaving 12 bases unmatched. CDR3 nucleotide sequence: TGTGCCAGCAGCTTAGCTCAAAGGGTATCGGGACAGGGGTCCTACGAGCAGTACTTC. Its translation is CASSLAQRVSGQGSYEQYF. Looking up the rest from reference TRBV7-9 and TRBJ2-7 gives the full variable domain: DTGVSQNPRHKITKRGQNVTFRCDPISEHNRLYWYRQTLGQGPEFLTYFQNEAQLEKSRLLSDRFSAERPKGSFSTLEIQRTEQGDSAMYLCASSLAQRVSGQGSYEQYFGPGTRLTVT.

This rearrangement joins TRBV5-1 to TRBJ2-3; D is undetermined. The V end was cut by 4 bases, the J end by 2 bases, with 14 bases between. Germline V CDR1 and CDR2: SGHRS, YFSETQ. There are 15 residues in the CDR3. The CDR3 sequence is CASSPGGANTDTQYF. In nucleotides, the CDR3 is TGCGCCAGCAGCCCTGGCGGCGCTAACACAGATACGCAGTATTTT.

This clone occurred a few times. This chain links TRBV7-2 with TRBJ2-3; D perhaps matches TRBD1 (5 bases). The CDR3 is made up of 12 amino acids. With 5 bases removed from V and 7 bases from J, the gap between germline ends came to 10 bases. Germline V gives CDR1 SGHTA, CDR2 FQGNSA. The CDR3 DNA is TGTGCCAGCAGCCAGGGTCAAAATACGCAGTATTTT. It is translated as CASSQGQNTQYF. The full variable domain, its missing parts supplied by reference TRBV7-2 and TRBJ2-3, is GAGVSQSPSNKVTEKGKDVELRCDPISGHTALYWYRQSLGQGLEFLIYFQGNSAPDKSGLPSDRFSAERTGGSVSTLTIQRTQQEDSAVYLCASSQGQNTQYFGPGTRLTVL.

CDR3 residues: CASEGQGIGNQPQHF. The CDR3 DNA follows: TGTGCCAGTGAGGGACAGGGGATTGGCAATCAGCCCCAGCATTTT. The chain combines TRBV19 with TRBJ1-5, with 10 nucleotides matching TRBD1. This CDR3 spans 15 amino acids. Germline CDR1 LNHDA, CDR2 SQIVND (reference sequence). Unmatched junction bases numbered 6, after V lost 8 bases and J lost 2 bases. Variable domain in full (rest from reference TRBV19 and TRBJ1-5): DGGITQSPKYLFRKEGQNVTLSCEQNLNHDAMYWYRQDPGQGLRLIYYSQIVNDFQKGDIAEGYSVSREKKESFPLTVTSAQKNPTAFYLCASEGQGIGNQPQHFGDGTRLSIL.

The genes are TRBV4-3 and TRBJ2-5, with TRBD2 matching over 13 bases. V gave up 2 bases and J gave up 4 bases; unmatched junction bases: 4. Germline V gene lookup returns CDR1 LGHNA and CDR2 YSLEER. The CDR3 runs to 16 residues. As DNA, the CDR3 is TGCGCCAGCAGCCAAACTAGCGGGGGGGATGGAGAGACCCAGTACTTC. This sequence encodes CASSQTSGGDGETQYF.

The V gene is TRBV5-1, the J gene TRBJ2-7; TRBD2 is a possible D gene (6 bases). V was cut by 0 bases and J by 3 bases, with 13 bases left in between. CDR3 size: 15 residues. Germline lookup yields CDR1 SGHRS and CDR2 YFSETQ. CDR3 loop: CASSLGRGSNYEQYF. The CDR3 DNA follows: TGCGCCAGCAGCTTGGGACGGGGGTCTAACTACGAGCAGTACTTC.

The V and J genes are TRBV6-5 and TRBJ1-3; D perhaps matches TRBD1 (5 bases). In germline, CDR1 is MNHEY, CDR2 SVGAGI. This CDR3 has 15 residues. Trimming removed 5 bases at V and 0 bases at J, with 11 bases between. CDR3 sequence (DNA): TGTGCCAGCAGTCCGTTGGGGGGCTCTGGAAACACCATATATTTT. Translation: CASSPLGGSGNTIYF.

J is TRBJ1-2 and V is TRBV25-1, with D possibly TRBD1 on 6 matching bases. Trimming pared 8 bases from V and 4 bases from J, leaving 17 bases between. This CDR3 comprises 14 residues. CDR1 is MGHDK and CDR2 is SYGVNS in the germline V gene. CDR3 DNA: TGTGCCAGCGGGGGCGTCGGACATGCCTATGGCTACACCTTC. Translation: CASGGVGHAYGYTF.

Points on this clone: At the DNA level, this CDR3 is encoded by other sequences in the same sample as well. The chain combines TRBV6-1 with TRBJ2-3; maybe TRBD2 (6 bases). The germline V gene encodes CDR1 MNHNS and CDR2 SASEGT. The CDR3 extends over 11 amino acids. Trimming shortened V by 8 bases and J by 6 bases, and 9 bases separated the two germline ends. The CDR3 coding sequence is TGTGCCAGCGTCGGGAGCGATACGCAGTATTTT. Translation gives CASVGSDTQYF.

The CDR3 region has the DNA TGTGCCAGCAGCTTGGAGCGGCTCTATGGCTACACCTTC. It is translated as CASSLERLYGYTF. The rearrangement uses TRBV5-6 and TRBJ1-2; D remains ambiguous. The ends were cut back, 0 bases at V and 4 bases at J, with 7 bases in the middle. Germline V lookup: CDR1 SGHDT, CDR2 YYEEEE. The CDR3 covers 13 residues.

This clone was observed a handful of times. This chain links TRBV7-3 with TRBJ2-1; a weak D match, TRBD1 (5 bases). The CDR3 has 12 residues. Trimming removed 1 base at V and 15 bases at J, with 13 bases between. Germline assignment: CDR1 SGHTA and CDR2 FQGTGA. In nucleotides, the CDR3 is TGTGCCAGCAGCTTAAACCCAGGGCCCCCGTTCTTC. Protein: CASSLNPGPPFF.